These 12 T cell receptor beta chains were sequenced from one sample in a study of shared clonotypes between healthy human individuals. Method: immunoSEQ multiplex PCR; TCRdb's copy keeps in-frame clones and lacks some. The sample has just over 2,000,000 clones; roughly 95% are singletons. Positive CCR7 selection of CD45RO-negative cells yielded the naive CD8 cells, and terminally differentiated effector memory CD45RA+ cells were excluded. The sample was naive CD8+ T cells sorted from blood. The receptors were gathered from a man aged 18 to 29 in good health.

The chain recombines TRBV7-2 with TRBJ2-1; no definite D call. Trimming left V 5 bases short and J 7 bases short, with 9 bases between. Per germline, CDR1 SGHTA and CDR2 FQGNSA. The CDR3 length is 12 residues. The CDR3, as DNA: TGTGCCAGCAGCCCCCTAACGAATGAGCAGTTCTTC. Amino acids: CASSPLTNEQFF.

This chain uses TRBV21-1 with TRBJ2-4. TRBV21-1 is termed a pseudogene. CDR3 size: 14 residues. The CDR3 protein is CASMGGRAKNIQYF. CDR3 DNA: TGTGCCAGCATGGGCGGCAGAGCCAAAAACATTCAGTACTTC.

This rearrangement joins TRBV6-5 to TRBJ1-5; weak D call: TRBD1 (6 bases). Germline V gene sequence: CDR1 MNHEY, CDR2 SVGAGI. The CDR3 is 15 amino acids. Trimming took 2 bases from V and 2 from J, leaving 10 bases between them. CDR3 DNA: TGTGCCAGCAGTTACGACAGGTATGGCAATCAGCCCCAGCATTTT. Amino acid sequence: CASSYDRYGNQPQHF.

This clone was found once. V usage is TRBV4-3 and J usage is TRBJ2-7; 9 bases are shared with TRBD2. V shed 0 bases and J 5 bases; nucleotides not matched to a gene: 5. There are 15 residues in the CDR3. CDR1 is LGHNA and CDR2 is YSLEER in the germline V gene. The CDR3, as DNA: TGCGCCAGCAGCCAAGATAGCGGGAGTACAAACGAGCAGTACTTC. Translating it yields CASSQDSGSTNEQYF.

The chain employs TRBV4-1 and TRBJ2-3; D possibly corresponds to TRBD2 (6 bases). This CDR3 spans 15 amino acids. From germline, CDR1 is MGHRA and CDR2 YSYEKL. V lost 2 bases and J 0 bases, leaving 9 bases between the germline ends. CDR3 DNA sequence: TGCGCCAGCAGCCAAACCGGGACTAGCACAGATACGCAGTATTTT. Amino acids: CASSQTGTSTDTQYF.

This chain joins TRBV28 and TRBJ2-7; maybe TRBD2 (5 bases). The CDR3 sequence is 15 residues long. V lost 3 bases, J lost 5 bases, and 17 bases lay in between. CDR1 is MDHEN and CDR2 is SYDVKM in the germline V gene. The CDR3: CASSLRAPGVNEQYF. CDR3 bases: TGTGCCAGCAGTTTGCGGGCCCCGGGTGTCAACGAGCAGTACTTC.

V is TRBV27 and J is TRBJ1-2; D unclear. Germline loops: CDR1 MNHEY, CDR2 SMNVEV (reference sequence). Trimming left V 3 bases short and J 7 bases short, with 12 bases between. CDR3 length equals 13 residues. The CDR3: CASSFSGVGGYTF. In DNA form, the CDR3 reads TGTGCCAGCAGTTTCTCCGGGGTTGGTGGCTACACCTTC.

This chain connects TRBV18 to TRBJ1-6, with TRBD1 matching over 8 bases. This CDR3 is 16 amino acids long. The trim removed 5 bases at V and 8 bases at J, leaving 11 bases unmatched. CDR1 and CDR2 (germline): KGHSH, LQKENI. CDR3 in DNA: TGTGCCAGCTCAGCGGACAGGGCTTCTAGGTATTCACCCCTCCACTTT. This translates into CASSADRASRYSPLHF.

A note on this clone: Other DNA variants within this sample encode the same CDR3. This chain uses TRBV28 with TRBJ1-5, with 7 bases that match TRBD1. Germline lookup yields CDR1 MDHEN and CDR2 SYDVKM. The CDR3 runs to 14 residues. The V and J ends lost 4 bases and 2 bases, in that order; junction bases with no gene match: 2. CDR3 residues: CASSYRGRNQPQHF. The CDR3 bases are TGTGCCAGCAGTTACAGGGGTCGCAATCAGCCCCAGCATTTT. The whole variable domain, remainder taken from reference TRBV28 and TRBJ1-5, is DVKVTQSSRYLVKRTGEKVFLECVQDMDHENMFWYRQDPGLGLRLIYFSYDVKMKEKGDIPEGYSVSREKKERFSLILESASTNQTSMYLCASSYRGRNQPQHFGDGTRLSIL.

Points on this clone: The same CDR3 can be traced to other DNA sequences in this sample. The rearrangement links TRBV27 to TRBJ2-3; D unresolved. The CDR3 is 13 residues long. With 3 bases removed from V and 2 bases from J, the gap between germline ends came to 6 bases. Germline assignment: CDR1 MNHEY and CDR2 SMNVEV (reference sequence). The CDR3 DNA reads TGTGCCAGCAGTTTGGCCTCCACAGATACGCAGTATTTT. Translated: CASSLASTDTQYF.

The rearrangement links TRBV7-9 to TRBJ2-1; 7 bases map to TRBD1. V shed 5 bases and J 0 bases; nucleotides not matched to a gene: 7. CDR1 and CDR2 from the germline V gene are SEHNR and FQNEAQ (reference sequence). The length of the CDR3 is 16 residues. The CDR3 nucleotides are TGTGCCAGCAGCGGGTGGACAGGTAGCTCCTACAATGAGCAGTTCTTC. This sequence encodes CASSGWTGSSYNEQFF. The full variable domain, its missing parts supplied by reference TRBV7-9 and TRBJ2-1, is DTGVSQNPRHKITKRGQNVTFRCDPISEHNRLYWYRQTLGQGPEFLTYFQNEAQLEKSRLLSDRFSAERPKGSFSTLEIQRTEQGDSAMYLCASSGWTGSSYNEQFFGPGTRLTVL.

The chain couples TRBV18 to TRBJ2-7; TRBD1 is a possible D gene (6 bases). Trimming pared 5 bases from V and 2 bases from J, leaving 16 bases between. Germline V lookup: CDR1 KGHSH, CDR2 LQKENI. This CDR3 has 15 amino acids. CDR3 DNA sequence: TGTGCCAGCTCATCTCAAGCGACAGGACCCTACGAGCAGTACTTC. Protein: CASSSQATGPYEQYF.